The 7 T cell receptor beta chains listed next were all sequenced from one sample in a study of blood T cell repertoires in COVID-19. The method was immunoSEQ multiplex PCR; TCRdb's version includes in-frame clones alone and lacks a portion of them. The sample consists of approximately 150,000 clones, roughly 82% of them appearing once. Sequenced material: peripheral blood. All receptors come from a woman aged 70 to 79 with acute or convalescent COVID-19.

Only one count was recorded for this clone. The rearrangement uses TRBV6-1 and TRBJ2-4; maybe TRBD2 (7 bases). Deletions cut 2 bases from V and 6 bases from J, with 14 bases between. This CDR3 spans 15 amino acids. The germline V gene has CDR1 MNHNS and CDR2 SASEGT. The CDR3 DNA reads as TGTGCCAGCAGTGAAATGCTAGGGGGGGGAAACATTCAGTACTTC. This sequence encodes CASSEMLGGGNIQYF.

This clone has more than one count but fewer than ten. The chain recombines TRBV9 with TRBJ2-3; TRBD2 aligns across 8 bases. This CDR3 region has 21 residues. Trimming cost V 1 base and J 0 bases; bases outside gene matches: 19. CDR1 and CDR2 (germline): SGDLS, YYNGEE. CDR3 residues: CASSVYSTERGGDFSTDTQYF. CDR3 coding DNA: TGTGCCAGCAGCGTATATTCCACCGAACGGGGGGGAGATTTTAGCACAGATACGCAGTATTTT.

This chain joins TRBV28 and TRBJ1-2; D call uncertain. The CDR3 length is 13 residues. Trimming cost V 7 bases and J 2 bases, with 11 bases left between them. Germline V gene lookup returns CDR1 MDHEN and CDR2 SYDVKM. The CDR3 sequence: CASNRDNNYGYTF. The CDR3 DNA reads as TGTGCCAGCAACAGAGACAACAACTATGGCTACACCTTC.

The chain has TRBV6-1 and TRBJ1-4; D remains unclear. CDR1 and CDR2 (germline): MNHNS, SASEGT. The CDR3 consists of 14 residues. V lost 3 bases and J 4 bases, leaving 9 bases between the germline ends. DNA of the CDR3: TGTGCCAGCAGTGAGGGCACCGTTAATGAAAAACTGTTTTTT. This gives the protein CASSEGTVNEKLFF.

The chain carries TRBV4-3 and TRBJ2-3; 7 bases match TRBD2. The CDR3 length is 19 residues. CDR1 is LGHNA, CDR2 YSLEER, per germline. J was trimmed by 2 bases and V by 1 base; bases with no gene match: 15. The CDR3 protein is CASSQGLVGAGAVTDTQYF. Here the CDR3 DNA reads TGCGCCAGCAGCCAAGGGCTAGTAGGGGCGGGAGCTGTCACAGATACGCAGTATTTT.

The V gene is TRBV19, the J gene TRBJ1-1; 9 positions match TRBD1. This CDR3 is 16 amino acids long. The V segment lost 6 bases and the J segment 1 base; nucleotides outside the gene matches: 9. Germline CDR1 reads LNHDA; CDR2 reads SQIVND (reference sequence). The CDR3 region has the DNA TGTGCCAGTAGCCCTGGGACAGGGTTGCGGAACACTGAAGCTTTCTTT. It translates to CASSPGTGLRNTEAFF.

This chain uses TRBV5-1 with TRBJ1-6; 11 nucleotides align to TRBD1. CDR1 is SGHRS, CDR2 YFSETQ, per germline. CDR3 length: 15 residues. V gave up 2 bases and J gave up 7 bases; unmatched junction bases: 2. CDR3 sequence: CASSLGTGGNSPLHF. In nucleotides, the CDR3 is TGCGCCAGCAGCTTAGGGACAGGGGGAAATTCACCCCTCCACTTT.